One T cell receptor beta chain is described in this entry. A junction end diverges from the germline sequence, so it may reflect a read error. The assay was immunoSEQ multiplex PCR, and TCRdb's table has in-frame clones only and misses some. Here the sample spans some 150,000 clones, about 83% being singletons. The CDR3 sequence is 13 residues long. Per the germline V gene, CDR1 is SSHAT and CDR2 is FNYEAQ (reference sequence). This record comes from a study of blood T cell repertoires in COVID-19. Study context: COVID-19 samples from acute and convalescent phases originated in the United States, Italy and Spain.

The genes are TRBV7-7 and TRBJ2-2, with D possibly TRBD1 on 5 matching bases. The sample was peripheral blood. The TCR originated in a woman in her fifties or sixties with active or convalescent COVID-19. For the CDR3, the DNA is TGTGCTAGCAGCTTAGTGGGGCACGGGGAGCTGTTTTTT. Translating it yields CASSLVGHGELFF.